Below, 16 T cell receptor beta chains from the same sample are listed, as sequenced in a study of OX40 agonist ivuxolimab in advanced cancers. Assay used: immunoSEQ multiplex PCR; TCRdb lists only in-frame clones, some missing. The sample lists 100,000 to 140,000 clones, around 93% occurring once. Sequences were derived from CD4+ or CD8+ T cells sorted from blood, sampled in a trial of the OX40 agonist ivuxolimab. Receptors originate from an adult with an advanced solid tumor such as melanoma, head and neck, liver or kidney cancer.

This clone was picked up one time. This rearrangement joins TRBV7-2 to TRBJ2-7, with TRBD2 matching 14 bases. Trimming cost V 6 bases and J 3 bases; bases outside gene matches: 13. There are 18 residues in the CDR3. Germline V gene data show CDR1 as SGHTA and CDR2 as FQGNSA. CDR3 region: CASSSGTSGSRGFYEQYF. The CDR3, as DNA: TGTGCCAGCAGTTCCGGGACTAGCGGGAGCAGGGGTTTCTACGAGCAGTACTTC.

The chain is built from TRBV7-9 and TRBJ1-3; TRBD1 aligns across 11 bases. CDR1 is SEHNR and CDR2 is FQNEAQ in the germline V gene (reference sequence). The CDR3 sequence is 16 residues long. V gave up 5 bases and J gave up 2 bases; unmatched junction bases: 5. CDR3 region: CASSPPGQGAGNTIYF. The CDR3 region has the DNA TGTGCCAGCAGCCCCCCGGGACAGGGGGCTGGAAACACCATATATTTT.

The rearrangement uses TRBV28 and TRBJ2-7; D not certain. V was clipped by 5 bases and J by 6 bases, with 14 bases between them. CDR3 length equals 13 residues. Germline V CDR1 and CDR2: MDHEN, SYDVKM. CDR3 residues: CASSPPAVSEQYF. CDR3 nucleotides: TGTGCCAGCAGTCCCCCGGCGGTGAGCGAGCAGTACTTC.

This clone was counted a single time. This chain uses TRBV10-2 with TRBJ1-5; D remains unclear. Germline V gene lookup returns CDR1 WSHSY and CDR2 SAAADI. V lost 3 bases and J 1 base, leaving 7 bases between the germline ends. The CDR3 totals 14 residues. CDR3 DNA: TGCGCCAGCAGTGACAGGATAAGCAATCAGCCCCAGCATTTT. Its translation is CASSDRISNQPQHF.

J is TRBJ1-5 and V is TRBV28, with 8 bases aligning to TRBD1. The CDR3 spans 15 residues. CDR1 is MDHEN and CDR2 is SYDVKM in the germline V gene. After removal of 4 bases from V and 3 bases from J, the junction contained 5 bases not matched to a gene. CDR3 in amino acids: CASSSTGGYNQPQHF. The DNA for the CDR3 is TGTGCCAGCAGTTCTACAGGGGGATACAATCAGCCCCAGCATTTT.

This rearrangement joins TRBV19 to TRBJ2-1, with 7 bases aligning to TRBD2. CDR3 length: 14 amino acids. The V gene's germline CDR1 is LNHDA and CDR2 SQIVND (reference sequence). J was trimmed by 8 bases and V by 5 bases; bases with no gene match: 9. CDR3 amino acids: CASSWTSNTDEQFF. In DNA form, the CDR3 reads TGTGCCAGTAGTTGGACTAGTAACACGGATGAGCAGTTCTTC.

V and J are TRBV27 and TRBJ2-1; 7 bases are a match to TRBD2. The CDR3 extends over 17 amino acids. From germline, CDR1 is MNHEY and CDR2 SMNVEV (reference sequence). J lost 0 bases, V lost 3 bases, and 8 bases had no gene match. The DNA of the CDR3 is TGTGCCAGCAGTTTGGAACTAGCGTCGATCTCCTACAATGAGCAGTTCTTC. This translates into CASSLELASISYNEQFF.

The rearrangement uses TRBV6-5 and TRBJ2-1, with TRBD2 matching 7 bases. Trimming removed 5 bases from V and 3 bases from J; junction bases left unmatched: 7. CDR3 length equals 15 residues. Germline V gives CDR1 MNHEY, CDR2 SVGAGI. CDR3 residues: CASSLAERFYNEQFF. DNA of the CDR3: TGTGCCAGCAGTCTAGCGGAGCGTTTCTACAATGAGCAGTTCTTC.

The V and J genes are TRBV27 and TRBJ2-7; a possible D gene is TRBD1 (7 bases). Germline-derived CDR1 and CDR2 are MNHEY and SMNVEV (reference sequence). The V end lost 0 bases, the J end lost 7 bases, and 13 bases lay between the germline ends. This CDR3 is 14 amino acids long. Here the CDR3 DNA reads TGTGCCAGCAGTTTATCGGCGGGACAGAGGGAGCAGTACTTC. It encodes CASSLSAGQREQYF.

This clone was seen a single time. J is TRBJ2-3 and V is TRBV10-3, with TRBD2 identical over 11 bases. The CDR3 runs 16 residues. Looked up from germline, CDR1 is ENHRY and CDR2 is SYGVKD. J was trimmed by 4 bases and V by 0 bases; bases with no gene match: 3. Here the CDR3 DNA reads TGTGCCATCAGTGAGTCGGCACTAGCGGGAGCAGATACGCAGTATTTT. This translates into CAISESALAGADTQYF.

The V call is TRBV28, the J call TRBJ2-2; D possibly corresponds to TRBD1 (5 bases). Germline CDR1 MDHEN, CDR2 SYDVKM. Trimming took 5 bases from V and 5 from J, leaving 15 bases between them. This CDR3 has 15 residues. CDR3 DNA sequence: TGTGCCAGCAGTCTCAGGGTCCCCGGGACCGGGGAGCTGTTTTTT. Translating gives CASSLRVPGTGELFF.

The chain joins TRBV9 to TRBJ2-1, with 8 bases lining up with TRBD2. Germline lookup yields CDR1 SGDLS and CDR2 YYNGEE. This CDR3 has 16 amino acids. Unmatched junction bases numbered 3, after V lost 0 bases and J lost 1 base. CDR3 sequence (DNA): TGTGCCAGCAGCGTAGCCACTAGCGGTTCCTACAATGAGCAGTTCTTC. Amino acid sequence: CASSVATSGSYNEQFF.

The chain uses TRBV19 and TRBJ1-1, with D tentatively TRBD1 (6 bases). Per germline, CDR1 LNHDA and CDR2 SQIVND (reference sequence). Between the trimmed V and J ends, which lost 8 bases and 5 bases, there was a span of 15 bases. The CDR3 totals 13 residues. The CDR3 DNA reads as TGTGCCAGTGGAGAACAGGGAGGAACTGAAGCTTTCTTT. This sequence encodes CASGEQGGTEAFF.

This clone was found once. This chain joins TRBV7-9 and TRBJ2-3; 13 bases agree with TRBD2. Germline-derived CDR1 and CDR2 are SEHNR and FQNEAQ (reference sequence). This CDR3 region has 16 residues. V was clipped by 5 bases and J by 1 base; unmatched bases: 3. CDR3 sequence reads: CASSTGTSGGTDTQYF. The CDR3 DNA sequence: TGTGCCAGCAGCACCGGGACTAGCGGGGGCACAGATACGCAGTATTTT.

This clone has more than one count but fewer than ten. This chain connects TRBV30 to TRBJ2-4, with D perhaps being TRBD1 or TRBD2 (5 bases each). Germline V gives CDR1 GTSNPN, CDR2 SVGIG (reference sequence). V lost 2 bases and J 5 bases, leaving 13 bases between the germline ends. The CDR3 loop spans 14 amino acids. CDR3 sequence: CAWSQDLGQNIQYF. CDR3 nucleotides: TGTGCCTGGAGTCAGGACTTGGGGCAAAACATTCAGTACTTC.

This sequence joins TRBV4-1 and TRBJ1-3, with 7 bases lining up with TRBD1. Germline V gene data show CDR1 as MGHRA and CDR2 as YSYEKL. The V segment lost 0 bases and the J segment 4 bases; nucleotides outside the gene matches: 6. The CDR3 covers 16 residues. The CDR3 is CASSQDDRATGNTIYF. The DNA for the CDR3 is TGCGCCAGCAGCCAAGATGACAGGGCAACGGGAAACACCATATATTTT.